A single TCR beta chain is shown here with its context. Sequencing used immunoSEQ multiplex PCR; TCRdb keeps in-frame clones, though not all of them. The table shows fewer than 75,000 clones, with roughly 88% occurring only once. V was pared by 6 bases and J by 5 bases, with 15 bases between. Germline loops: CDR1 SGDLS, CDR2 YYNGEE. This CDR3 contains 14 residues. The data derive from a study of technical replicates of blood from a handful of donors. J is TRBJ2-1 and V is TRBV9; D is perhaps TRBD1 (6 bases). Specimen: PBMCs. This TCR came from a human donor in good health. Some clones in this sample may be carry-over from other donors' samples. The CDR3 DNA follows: TGTGCCAGCACCCCAGAAGGGGGAGACAATGAGCAGTTCTTC. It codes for CASTPEGGDNEQFF.